The 24 T cell receptor beta chains given below trace back to one sample, sequenced in a study of shared clonotypes between healthy human individuals. The protocol was immunoSEQ multiplex PCR, while the TCRdb copy is restricted to in-frame clones and leaves out a portion. The repertoire holds around 600,000 clones, about 98% seen once, with 0.3% in the top ten. CD45RO-negative CD8 cells positively selected for CCR7 made up the naive population, which excluded terminally differentiated effector memory CD45RA+ cells. Sequenced material: naive CD8+ T cells sorted from blood. All receptors derive from a young man in good health.

The chain couples TRBV14 to TRBJ2-7; 8 bases line up with TRBD2. The CDR3 runs 17 residues. V was pared by 4 bases and J by 0 bases, with 11 bases of the junction left unmatched. The germline gives CDR1 SGHDN, CDR2 FVKESK. For the CDR3, the DNA is TGTGCCAGCAGCCCAGCCCATAGCGGGATTAGCTCCTACGAGCAGTACTTC. This sequence encodes CASSPAHSGISSYEQYF.

This CDR3 reads CASSYGSAPGANVLTF. The CDR3 coding sequence is TGTGCCAGCAGTTACGGCTCGGCGCCTGGGGCCAACGTCCTGACTTTC. The chain is built from TRBV6-5 and TRBJ2-6; no reliable D call. V lost 2 bases and J lost 2, with 10 bases in between. Germline assignment: CDR1 MNHEY and CDR2 SVGAGI. The CDR3 has 16 amino acids.

The chain joins TRBV27 to TRBJ1-4; D perhaps matches TRBD1 (5 bases). The CDR3 is 14 residues long. The germline CDR1 and CDR2 sequences are MNHEY and SMNVEV (reference sequence). V shed 2 bases and J shed 8 bases, with 12 bases lying between them. The CDR3 sequence is CASSLNGAEEKLFF. In DNA form, the CDR3 reads TGTGCCAGCAGTTTAAATGGGGCAGAGGAAAAACTGTTTTTT.

The rearrangement uses TRBV6-8 and TRBJ1-5; the match to TRBD1 covers 7 bases. V trimming: 7 bases; J trimming: 1 base; junction bases outside the gene matches: 7. The CDR3 has 15 residues. Germline CDR1 and CDR2: MNHGY and SAAAGT. CDR3 bases: TGTGCCAGCATCAAACAGGGGACCAGCAATCAGCCCCAGCATTTT. Encoded protein: CASIKQGTSNQPQHF.

This chain links TRBV2 with TRBJ1-2; 10 nucleotides match TRBD1. The CDR3 runs to 14 residues. The ends lost 8 bases at V and 4 bases at J; junction bases unmatched: 7. Germline-derived CDR1 and CDR2 are SNHLY and FYNNEI. CDR3 amino acids: CASGQGVLLYGYTF. The CDR3 DNA reads as TGTGCCAGCGGACAGGGGGTGCTCCTCTATGGCTACACCTTC.

The chain joins TRBV5-1 to TRBJ2-1; TRBD2 agrees at 10 bases. CDR1 is SGHRS, CDR2 YFSETQ, per germline. V was pared by 4 bases and J by 7 bases, with 11 bases of the junction left unmatched. The CDR3 is 16 amino acids. CDR3 in amino acids: CASSPEASGSMNEQFF. The CDR3 DNA is TGCGCCAGCAGCCCGGAGGCTAGCGGGAGTATGAATGAGCAGTTCTTC.

The genes are TRBV6-1 and TRBJ1-5, with 7 bases identical to TRBD1. The CDR3 consists of 15 residues. V lost 1 base, J lost 4 bases, and 4 bases stayed unmatched. From germline, CDR1 is MNHNS and CDR2 SASEGT. CDR3 region: CASSEDWTGNQPQHF. CDR3 nucleotide sequence: TGTGCCAGCAGTGAAGATTGGACAGGTAATCAGCCCCAGCATTTT.

V gene TRBV5-1 combines with J gene TRBJ1-1; possible D gene TRBD1, 5 bases. Looked up from germline, CDR1 is SGHRS and CDR2 is YFSETQ. Trimming shortened V by 1 base and J by 6 bases, and 10 bases separated the two germline ends. There are 13 residues in the CDR3. The CDR3 DNA follows: TGCGCCAGCAGCTTGAGGCAGGGCCCTGAAGCTTTCTTT. It codes for CASSLRQGPEAFF. The whole variable domain, remainder taken from reference TRBV5-1 and TRBJ1-1, is KAGVTQTPRYLIKTRGQQVTLSCSPISGHRSVSWYQQTPGQGLQFLFEYFSETQRNKGNFPGRFSGRQFSNSRSEMNVSTLELGDSALYLCASSLRQGPEAFFGQGTRLTVV.

This chain joins TRBV5-1 and TRBJ2-1; the match to TRBD2 covers 13 bases. Per the germline V gene, CDR1 is SGHRS and CDR2 is YFSETQ. This CDR3 is 14 amino acids long. The V and J ends lost 7 bases and 6 bases, in that order; junction bases with no gene match: 4. The CDR3 sequence: CASQTSGRFNEQFF. As DNA, the CDR3 is TGCGCCAGCCAGACTAGCGGGAGGTTCAATGAGCAGTTCTTC. Together with reference TRBV5-1 and TRBJ2-1, the CDR3 gives the full variable domain: KAGVTQTPRYLIKTRGQQVTLSCSPISGHRSVSWYQQTPGQGLQFLFEYFSETQRNKGNFPGRFSGRQFSNSRSEMNVSTLELGDSALYLCASQTSGRFNEQFFGPGTRLTVL.

The chain carries TRBV5-6 and TRBJ2-1; 8 bases line up with TRBD2. The CDR3 sequence is 17 residues long. CDR1 is SGHDT, CDR2 YYEEEE, per germline. Trimming took 3 bases from V and 1 from J; bases not matched to a gene: 9. The CDR3 spells CASSSGSGKGSYNEQFF. The CDR3 bases are TGTGCCAGCAGCTCAGGTAGCGGGAAGGGGTCCTACAATGAGCAGTTCTTC.

The chain combines TRBV15 with TRBJ1-5, with D maybe TRBD1 (6 bases). This CDR3 spans 15 amino acids. Germline V gives CDR1 LNHNV, CDR2 YYDKDF (reference sequence). Trimming removed 0 bases from V and 6 bases from J, with 12 bases in between. Here the CDR3 reads CATSRDRGSGQPQHF. The CDR3 DNA reads TGTGCCACCAGCAGAGACAGGGGCTCGGGTCAGCCCCAGCATTTT.

The chain couples TRBV27 to TRBJ2-3; 9 bases line up with TRBD2. The germline CDR1 and CDR2 sequences are MNHEY and SMNVEV (reference sequence). V shed 10 bases, J shed 4 bases, and the junction held 12 bases outside the gene matches. The CDR3 loop spans 15 amino acids. The CDR3 sequence: CATAPRGRASDTQYF. The CDR3 coding sequence is TGTGCCACCGCTCCCCGCGGGAGGGCCTCAGATACGCAGTATTTT.

The rearrangement uses TRBV9 and TRBJ2-1; D is unclear. The V and J ends lost 0 bases and 0 bases respectively, with 10 bases between them. CDR3 length: 16 residues. Germline V gene lookup returns CDR1 SGDLS and CDR2 YYNGEE. The CDR3 spells CASSVGLFSSYNEQFF. The CDR3 nucleotides read TGTGCCAGCAGCGTAGGACTCTTCAGCTCCTACAATGAGCAGTTCTTC.

The V and J genes are TRBV11-2 and TRBJ2-1; D is undetermined. CDR1 and CDR2 from the germline V gene are SGHAT and FQNNGV. This CDR3 has 13 residues. V was clipped by 5 bases and J by 5 bases, with 10 bases between them. In nucleotides, the CDR3 is TGTGCCAGCAGCCCCAAACCTAACAATGAGCAGTTCTTC. It yields the protein CASSPKPNNEQFF.

V gene TRBV5-6 combines with J gene TRBJ2-5, with unresolved D. The CDR3 has 16 amino acids. Trimming shortened V by 1 base and J by 1 base, and 14 bases separated the two germline ends. CDR1 is SGHDT, CDR2 YYEEEE, per germline. In DNA, the CDR3 is TGTGCCAGCAGCTTGTCACTGGGTTGGGGCCAAGAGACCCAGTACTTC. Its translation: CASSLSLGWGQETQYF. The whole variable domain, filled in from reference TRBV5-6 and TRBJ2-5, reads DAGVTQSPTHLIKTRGQQVTLRCSPKSGHDTVSWYQQALGQGPQFIFQYYEEEERQRGNFPDRFSGHQFPNYSSELNVNALLLGDSALYLCASSLSLGWGQETQYFGPGTRLLVL.

The genes are TRBV9 and TRBJ2-7, with D tentatively TRBD1 (6 bases). Trimming removed 4 bases from V and 2 bases from J, with 28 bases in between. CDR1 and CDR2 from the germline V gene are SGDLS and YYNGEE. The CDR3 contains 19 residues. DNA of the CDR3: TGTGCCAGCAGCTACTCGGATGGGGACACCTTGTTCGGGGCCTACGAGCAGTACTTC. This gives the protein CASSYSDGDTLFGAYEQYF.

V is TRBV29-1 and J is TRBJ2-7, with TRBD2 matching 9 bases. Per germline, CDR1 SQVTM and CDR2 ANQGSEA. The V gene end was trimmed by 1 base and the J gene end by 4 bases; junction bases not matched to a gene: 5. The CDR3 covers 14 residues. CDR3: CSVEAAGGPYEQYF. CDR3 DNA: TGCAGCGTTGAAGCGGCGGGAGGGCCTTACGAGCAGTACTTC.

This chain connects TRBV7-6 to TRBJ2-7; D not resolved. CDR3 size: 14 residues. V lost 5 bases and J 3 bases, leaving 14 bases between the germline ends. Germline lookup yields CDR1 SGHVS and CDR2 FNYEAQ. The CDR3 sequence is CASSNYVGIYEQYF. The CDR3 DNA follows: TGTGCCAGCAGCAATTATGTGGGAATCTACGAGCAGTACTTC. Supplemented by reference TRBV7-6 and TRBJ2-7, the full variable domain reads GAGVSQSPRYKVTKRGQDVALRCDPISGHVSLYWYRQALGQGPEFLTYFNYEAQQDKSGLPNDRFSAERPEGSISTLTIQRTEQRDSAMYRCASSNYVGIYEQYFGPGTRLTVT.

The rearrangement joins TRBV9 to TRBJ1-2; D is undetermined. Germline values: CDR1 SGDLS, CDR2 YYNGEE. The CDR3 contains 12 residues. V lost 6 bases, J lost 6 bases, and 12 bases lay in between. The CDR3 here is CASTKRADGYTF. The CDR3 nucleotides read TGTGCCAGCACGAAGAGGGCGGATGGCTACACCTTC.

CDR3 sequence reads: CASSIPGMTYEQYF. DNA for the CDR3: TGTGCCAGCAGCATTCCCGGGATGACCTACGAGCAGTACTTC. The chain employs TRBV7-2 and TRBJ2-7; possible D gene TRBD2, 5 bases. The ends were cut back, 5 bases at V and 2 bases at J, with 13 bases in the middle. Germline loops: CDR1 SGHTA, CDR2 FQGNSA. This CDR3 spans 14 amino acids.

The chain combines TRBV7-9 with TRBJ1-1, with D possibly being TRBD1 (5 bases). The V and J ends lost 3 bases and 3 bases respectively, with 20 bases between them. The germline CDR1 and CDR2 sequences are SEHNR and FQNEAQ (reference sequence). The CDR3 is 17 amino acids. The CDR3 region has the DNA TGTGCCAGCAGCTTTGTGCCGGGGGAGGTATTGGACACTGAAGCTTTCTTT. It encodes CASSFVPGEVLDTEAFF.

The V call is TRBV28, the J call TRBJ2-5; D tentatively reads TRBD1 or TRBD2 (6 bases each). The CDR3 contains 18 residues. The germline CDR1 and CDR2 sequences are MDHEN and SYDVKM. V was trimmed by 6 bases and J by 1 base, leaving 24 bases between them. The CDR3 here is CASSLLGAGRRAQETQYF. CDR3 in DNA: TGTGCCAGCAGCCTCCTGGGGGCGGGACGAAGGGCCCAAGAGACCCAGTACTTC.

V usage is TRBV4-2 and J usage is TRBJ2-5; D is undetermined. The V gene's germline CDR1 is LGHNA and CDR2 YNFKEQ. Trimming stripped 0 bases from V and 5 bases from J, with 10 bases between. This CDR3 comprises 14 residues. CDR3: CASSQDPSLETQYF. DNA of the CDR3: TGTGCCAGCAGCCAAGATCCTAGTCTTGAGACCCAGTACTTC.

This rearrangement joins TRBV6-5 to TRBJ1-5, with a weak D call TRBD1 (6 bases). CDR1 and CDR2 (germline): MNHEY, SVGAGI. Trimming shortened V by 6 bases and J by 6 bases, and 12 bases separated the two germline ends. The CDR3 length is 13 residues. CDR3 coding DNA: TGTGCCAGCAGCAGGGGATCGGGTCAGCCCCAGCATTTT. This translates into CASSRGSGQPQHF.